This T cell receptor beta chain was sequenced for a study of cytomegalovirus exposure and HLA in healthy donors. The study's findings and limits: Per a later analysis, 18,000 or so TCR beta sequences showed association with HLA alleles at 0.05 false discovery rate. Most sequenced TCRs were rare (though some public TCRs occurred in many donors). Across HLA loci, a later analysis found differing TCR association rates, with DRB1 most and HLA-C fewest. Donors were assumed by presence/absence analyses to have roughly uniform sequencing depth.

Per the germline V gene, CDR1 is SGHDN and CDR2 is FVKESK. The CDR3 loop spans 14 amino acids. J lost 4 bases, V lost 4 bases, and 6 bases had no gene match. Worth noting for this clone: The antigen is undetermined.

A multiplex PCR was run with 60 Vbeta primers and 13 Jbeta primers. Measured with immunoSEQ multiplex PCR; TCRdb has only the in-frame clones, and not every one. The sample has over 50,000 clones, more than 70% seen once. The TCR originated in a man younger than 35 in good health and CMV-seronegative. What was sequenced was PBMCs. V and J are TRBV14 and TRBJ2-7, with TRBD2 identical over 8 bases. CDR3 loop: CASSPLGGDYEQYF. CDR3 in DNA: TGTGCCAGCAGCCCTCTCGGGGGGGATTACGAGCAGTACTTC. Looking up the rest from reference TRBV14 and TRBJ2-7 gives the full variable domain: EAGVTQFPSHSVIEKGQTVTLRCDPISGHDNLYWYRRVMGKEIKFLLHFVKESKQDESGMPNNRFLAERTGGTYSTLKVQPAELEDSGVYFCASSPLGGDYEQYFGPGTRLTVT.